These 32 T cell receptor beta chains were sequenced from one sample in a study of siplizumab effects on memory and regulatory T cells. TCRdb's table, derived via immunoSEQ multiplex PCR, lists solely in-frame clones and lacks some. The sample contains about 120,000 clones, 93% of which appear only once. Source material: non-Treg CD4+ T cells sorted from blood. The receptors originated from a human donor in good health.

This chain joins TRBV29-1 and TRBJ1-1, with 8 positions matching TRBD1. The length of the CDR3 is 13 residues. J was trimmed by 5 bases and V by 8 bases; bases with no gene match: 10. Germline V gene lookup returns CDR1 SQVTM and CDR2 ANQGSEA. DNA of the CDR3: TGCAGCCTCAACCAGGGGGCAGGGACTGAAGCTTTCTTT. Translating it yields CSLNQGAGTEAFF.

V is TRBV27 and J is TRBJ1-6; a weak D match, TRBD1 (5 bases). Trimming removed 4 bases from V and 6 bases from J, with 13 bases in between. CDR3 length equals 15 residues. The germline CDR1 and CDR2 sequences are MNHEY and SMNVEV (reference sequence). The CDR3 spells CASSSQGSGNSPLHF. The CDR3 bases are TGTGCCAGCAGTTCGCAGGGCTCGGGTAATTCACCCCTCCACTTT.

The chain has TRBV7-3 and TRBJ2-7; D is possibly TRBD1 or TRBD2 (5 bases each). Trimming pared 5 bases from V and 2 bases from J, leaving 16 bases between. Per germline, CDR1 SGHTA and CDR2 FQGTGA. This CDR3 has 15 residues. The chain's CDR3 is CASSQGAGRTYEQYF. CDR3 nucleotide sequence: TGTGCCAGCAGCCAAGGGGCAGGGAGAACCTACGAGCAGTACTTC.

The V gene is TRBV18, the J gene TRBJ2-3, with 12 positions matching TRBD2. Germline V gives CDR1 KGHSH, CDR2 LQKENI. The V segment lost 4 bases and the J segment 6 bases; nucleotides outside the gene matches: 5. The CDR3 covers 15 residues. CDR3 in DNA: TGTGCCAGCTCACTGACTAGCGGGGGTGTCGATACGCAGTATTTT. The encoded protein is CASSLTSGGVDTQYF.

The chain combines TRBV2 with TRBJ1-2; 9 nucleotides line up with TRBD1. Germline V gene sequence: CDR1 SNHLY, CDR2 FYNNEI. This CDR3 is 14 amino acids long. Losses at the gene ends were 1 base for V and 6 bases for J; bases not matched to a gene: 3. CDR3 sequence: CASSEGGQGHGYTF. The CDR3 DNA is TGTGCCAGCAGTGAAGGGGGACAGGGCCATGGCTACACCTTC.

The rearrangement uses TRBV5-1 and TRBJ2-1, with unresolved D. The germline gives CDR1 SGHRS, CDR2 YFSETQ. V lost 0 bases and J 9 bases, leaving 7 bases between the germline ends. The CDR3 sequence is 12 residues long. CDR3 nucleotides: TGCGCCAGCAGCTTGGTTTCGGGTGAGCAGTTCTTC. Protein: CASSLVSGEQFF.

The chain links TRBV6-6 to TRBJ1-5; the D gene is possibly TRBD1 (6 bases). The V gene lost 6 bases and the J gene lost 4 bases, with 13 bases spanning the gap. The CDR3 sequence is 14 residues long. Germline CDR1 is MNHNY and CDR2 is SVGAGI (reference sequence). CDR3 sequence: CASSPRGANQPQHF. The CDR3, as DNA: TGTGCCAGCAGCCCACGGGGGGCGAATCAGCCCCAGCATTTT.

The gene calls are TRBV7-2 and TRBJ1-2, with a possible D match to TRBD1 (6 bases). Per the germline V gene, CDR1 is SGHTA and CDR2 is FQGNSA. This CDR3 region has 15 residues. Trimming took 5 bases from V and 9 from J, leaving 22 bases between them. DNA of the CDR3: TGTGCCAGCAGCCTCAAAGGAGCGGGGGCGGATAGCTACACCTTC. Encoded protein: CASSLKGAGADSYTF.

The V call is TRBV6-5, the J call TRBJ2-4, with D perhaps TRBD2 (6 bases). The CDR3 covers 14 residues. Trimming took 4 bases from V and 7 from J, leaving 14 bases between them. From germline, CDR1 is MNHEY and CDR2 SVGAGI. CDR3 protein: CASSSPGGLNIQYF. The CDR3 region has the DNA TGTGCCAGCAGTTCCCCCGGAGGGCTGAACATTCAGTACTTC.

The chain is built from TRBV6-5 and TRBJ1-6; 7 bases match TRBD1. The V gene's germline CDR1 is MNHEY and CDR2 SVGAGI. The CDR3 covers 13 residues. The J segment lost 8 bases and the V segment lost 6 bases, leaving 4 bases of the junction unmatched. The CDR3 DNA reads TGTGCCAGCAGCTTAACAGGGGATTCACCCCTCCACTTT. Its translation: CASSLTGDSPLHF.

This sequence joins TRBV28 and TRBJ1-1, with D unclear. The CDR3 runs 13 residues. Germline values: CDR1 MDHEN, CDR2 SYDVKM. V gave up 7 bases and J gave up 1 base, with 10 bases separating them. CDR3 coding DNA: TGTGCCAGCATCCTGAACAGGAACACTGAAGCTTTCTTT. Amino acids: CASILNRNTEAFF.

The chain has TRBV18 and TRBJ2-3; D possibly corresponds to TRBD2 (5 bases). CDR1 is KGHSH and CDR2 is LQKENI in the germline V gene. The CDR3 runs to 15 residues. Trimming removed 3 bases at V and 1 base at J, with 11 bases between. The CDR3 region is CASSPIYGGTDTQYF. In nucleotides, the CDR3 is TGTGCCAGCTCACCGATTTACGGGGGCACAGATACGCAGTATTTT. Supplemented by reference TRBV18 and TRBJ2-3, the full variable domain reads NAGVMQNPRHLVRRRGQEARLRCSPMKGHSHVYWYRQLPEEGLKFMVYLQKENIIDESGMPKERFSAEFPKEGPSILRIQQVVRGDSAAYFCASSPIYGGTDTQYFGPGTRLTVL.

A word on this clone: Distinct nucleotide sequences in the sample also encode this CDR3. The genes are TRBV11-1 and TRBJ2-2; no reliable D call. CDR1 and CDR2 from the germline V gene are SGHAT and FQDESV (reference sequence). The V gene lost 1 base and the J gene lost 3 bases, with 3 bases spanning the gap. This CDR3 has 13 residues. Here the CDR3 DNA reads TGTGCCAGCAGCTTAGGGTACACCGGGGAGCTGTTTTTT. This sequence encodes CASSLGYTGELFF.

The genes are TRBV30 and TRBJ1-5; maybe TRBD1 (5 bases). Between the trimmed V and J ends, which lost 1 base and 10 bases, there was a span of 14 bases. This CDR3 spans 13 amino acids. Germline V gives CDR1 GTSNPN, CDR2 SVGIG (reference sequence). The CDR3 coding sequence is TGTGCCTGGAGTGCCCAGGGACCAAACCCCCAGCATTTT. Translating gives CAWSAQGPNPQHF.

The V gene is TRBV5-5, the J gene TRBJ1-5, with no clear D. The V end lost 4 bases, the J end lost 0 bases, and 20 bases lay between the germline ends. Germline CDR1 SGHKS, CDR2 YYEKEE (reference sequence). This CDR3 region has 18 residues. The CDR3, as DNA: TGTGCCAGCAGCAGACTGCCCTCCGGGCAGCTTAGCAATCAGCCCCAGCATTTT. Its translation: CASSRLPSGQLSNQPQHF.

V gene TRBV10-3 combines with J gene TRBJ2-3; TRBD2 matches 9 bases. This CDR3 has 13 amino acids. J lost 2 bases, V lost 8 bases, and 2 bases had no gene match. CDR1 and CDR2 (germline): ENHRY, SYGVKD. CDR3 protein: CAIGGGATDTQYF. As DNA, the CDR3 is TGTGCCATCGGCGGGGGGGCCACAGATACGCAGTATTTT.

The gene calls are TRBV19 and TRBJ1-2; TRBD1 agrees at 7 bases. Losses at the gene ends were 2 bases for V and 5 bases for J; bases not matched to a gene: 5. From germline, CDR1 is LNHDA and CDR2 SQIVND (reference sequence). The CDR3 extends over 14 amino acids. This CDR3 is CASSITTGNYGYTF. CDR3 bases: TGTGCCAGTAGTATAACGACAGGGAATTATGGCTACACCTTC.

The chain combines TRBV5-5 with TRBJ1-1; TRBD1 matches at 8 bases. CDR3 length: 17 residues. With V trimmed by 4 bases and J by 1 base, 12 bases remained unmatched. CDR1 and CDR2 (germline): SGHKS, YYEKEE (reference sequence). The CDR3, as DNA: TGTGCCAGCAGCGGGCAGGGGGCGTTATTCCCGAACACTGAAGCTTTCTTT. Encoded protein: CASSGQGALFPNTEAFF.

This chain connects TRBV6-5 to TRBJ2-3, with D tentatively TRBD1 (5 bases). This CDR3 comprises 15 residues. Trimming removed 5 bases at V and 0 bases at J, with 12 bases between. The V gene's germline CDR1 is MNHEY and CDR2 SVGAGI. The CDR3 nucleotides are TGTGCCAGCAGTAGACAGTTTCCTAGCACAGATACGCAGTATTTT. Amino acids: CASSRQFPSTDTQYF.

This clone appeared a single time. This chain links TRBV5-6 with TRBJ1-2; D is possibly TRBD1 (5 bases). Per the germline V gene, CDR1 is SGHDT and CDR2 is YYEEEE. The CDR3 sequence is 14 residues long. V dropped 0 bases and J dropped 4 bases, with 10 bases sitting between them. The CDR3 region is CASSLDTGGYGYTF. The CDR3 DNA sequence: TGTGCCAGCAGCTTGGATACAGGTGGCTATGGCTACACCTTC.

The chain links TRBV6-5 to TRBJ2-5, with 11 bases identical to TRBD1. V lost 0 bases and J lost 6; bases outside the gene matches: 6. This CDR3 has 16 amino acids. The V gene's germline CDR1 is MNHEY and CDR2 SVGAGI. CDR3 region: CASSYSGTGGLKTQYF. CDR3 bases: TGTGCCAGCAGTTACTCGGGGACAGGGGGTTTAAAGACCCAGTACTTC.

This sequence joins TRBV28 and TRBJ1-5, with D uncertain. Germline V gene data show CDR1 as MDHEN and CDR2 as SYDVKM. The CDR3 is made up of 15 amino acids. The ends were cut back, 6 bases at V and 5 bases at J, with 17 bases in the middle. CDR3: CASSGTNFRDQPQHF. The CDR3 DNA is TGTGCCAGCAGCGGAACTAACTTCCGCGATCAGCCCCAGCATTTT. Together with reference TRBV28 and TRBJ1-5, the CDR3 gives the full variable domain: DVKVTQSSRYLVKRTGEKVFLECVQDMDHENMFWYRQDPGLGLRLIYFSYDVKMKEKGDIPEGYSVSREKKERFSLILESASTNQTSMYLCASSGTNFRDQPQHFGDGTRLSIL.

The rearrangement uses TRBV5-6 and TRBJ1-3; D remains unclear. Looked up from germline, CDR1 is SGHDT and CDR2 is YYEEEE. The CDR3 totals 13 residues. Trimming cost V 2 bases and J 0 bases, with 3 bases left between them. CDR3 in DNA: TGTGCCAGCAGCTTCCGCTCTGGAAACACCATATATTTT. Its protein is CASSFRSGNTIYF.

The V and J genes are TRBV19 and TRBJ1-1, with 8 bases identical to TRBD1. The length of the CDR3 is 16 residues. Germline CDR1 LNHDA, CDR2 SQIVND (reference sequence). V lost 6 bases and J lost 4; bases outside the gene matches: 13. This CDR3 is CASRSQRTGISTEAFF. As DNA, the CDR3 is TGTGCCAGTAGATCGCAGAGGACAGGGATATCCACTGAAGCTTTCTTT.

The J gene is TRBJ1-2, the V gene TRBV2; a weak D match, TRBD1 (5 bases). Trimming left V 1 base short and J 6 bases short, with 15 bases between. Germline loops: CDR1 SNHLY, CDR2 FYNNEI. This CDR3 comprises 15 residues. CDR3 protein: CASSEGGGAINGYTF. In DNA, the CDR3 is TGTGCCAGCAGTGAAGGTGGCGGGGCGATTAATGGCTACACCTTC.

The chain uses TRBV5-4 and TRBJ2-7, with TRBD2 matching over 9 bases. Germline assignment: CDR1 SGHNT and CDR2 YYREEE (reference sequence). The J segment lost 3 bases and the V segment lost 0 bases, leaving 7 bases of the junction unmatched. This CDR3 region has 16 residues. The DNA for the CDR3 is TGTGCCAGCAGCTTGGATGCCAGCGGGGGGAACTACGAGCAGTACTTC. It codes for CASSLDASGGNYEQYF.

The V gene is TRBV5-5, the J gene TRBJ1-1, with 9 bases that match TRBD1. The V and J ends lost 6 bases and 5 bases, in that order; junction bases with no gene match: 14. The CDR3 consists of 16 residues. The germline V gene has CDR1 SGHKS and CDR2 YYEKEE (reference sequence). CDR3 residues: CASIPGQGGVRTEAFF. CDR3 nucleotide sequence: TGTGCCAGCATTCCGGGACAGGGAGGAGTTAGGACTGAAGCTTTCTTT.

This CDR3 is CASREAISNQPQHF. The DNA for the CDR3 is TGCGCCAGCAGAGAAGCAATCAGCAATCAGCCCCAGCATTTT. The chain is built from TRBV10-2 and TRBJ1-5; D is unresolved. From germline, CDR1 is WSHSY and CDR2 SAAADI. The CDR3 has 14 residues. V lost 6 bases to trimming and J lost 1 base, with 10 bases between them.

The chain's CDR3 is CASSPRQLLGYTF. CDR3 coding DNA: TGTGCCAGTAGTCCCCGACAGTTGCTTGGCTACACCTTC. The chain links TRBV19 to TRBJ1-2; D is possibly TRBD1 (5 bases). Deletions cut 5 bases from V and 7 bases from J, with 14 bases between. This CDR3 has 13 amino acids. CDR1 LNHDA and CDR2 SQIVND come from the germline V gene (reference sequence).

This chain connects TRBV27 to TRBJ2-1; D possibly corresponds to TRBD1 (6 bases). The CDR3 consists of 13 residues. Germline V gene lookup returns CDR1 MNHEY and CDR2 SMNVEV (reference sequence). The V and J ends lost 8 bases and 4 bases respectively, with 12 bases between them. As DNA, the CDR3 is TGTGCCAGCCCCCGAGGGACATACAATGAGCAGTTCTTC. This translates into CASPRGTYNEQFF.

V usage is TRBV7-3 and J usage is TRBJ2-3; 10 bases line up with TRBD2. CDR3 length: 15 residues. Trimming took 5 bases from V and 2 from J; bases not matched to a gene: 4. Per germline, CDR1 SGHTA and CDR2 FQGTGA. The CDR3 DNA follows: TGTGCCAGCAGCCCACTAGCGGGGTTCACAGATACGCAGTATTTT. Translated: CASSPLAGFTDTQYF.

J is TRBJ2-3 and V is TRBV6-5; D may be TRBD1 or TRBD2 (6 bases each). Germline V gene sequence: CDR1 MNHEY, CDR2 SVGAGI. The CDR3 extends over 12 amino acids. The ends were cut back, 11 bases at V and 6 bases at J, with 15 bases in the middle. CDR3 sequence reads: CAGGPRGDTQYF. In DNA, the CDR3 is TGTGCCGGGGGGCCGAGGGGGGATACGCAGTATTTT.